This note documents a single T cell receptor (beta chain) sequence. The antigen remains undetermined. Assay: immunoSEQ multiplex PCR; the TCRdb copy retains only in-frame clones and omits some. The table lists hundreds of thousands of clones, roughly 84% of them singletons. Germline loops: CDR1 SGHAT, CDR2 FQNNGV. The CDR3 covers 15 residues. Losses at the gene ends were 4 bases for V and 5 bases for J; bases not matched to a gene: 7. This entry is derived from a study of Ad26.COV2.S vaccination and SARS-CoV-2 variants. Study-level information: The donor participated in the COV1001 trial, in its Ad26.COV2.S arm.

Study-wide findings and caveats: People given the vaccine had a wider spike-specific TCR breadth than placebo recipients did.

Treatment denoted: about 20 received Ad26.COV2.S at low or high dose, single or two shots; roughly five received placebo; per-sample allocation not given. It was on day 63 after the first vaccine or placebo injection that samples were taken. Vaccine was an Ad26 vector expressing Wuhan-strain SARS-CoV-2 spike. The clonotype comes from a person aged 18-60 years who received the Ad26.COV2.S COVID-19 vaccine or a placebo. The sequencing used peripheral blood, collected in a trial of Ad26.COV2.S vaccine versus placebo. The V call is TRBV11-2, the J call TRBJ2-7, with 11 bases aligning to TRBD1. The CDR3 protein is CASSSDRGPAHEQYF. The CDR3 DNA reads TGTGCCAGCAGCTCGGACAGGGGGCCGGCGCACGAGCAGTACTTC.